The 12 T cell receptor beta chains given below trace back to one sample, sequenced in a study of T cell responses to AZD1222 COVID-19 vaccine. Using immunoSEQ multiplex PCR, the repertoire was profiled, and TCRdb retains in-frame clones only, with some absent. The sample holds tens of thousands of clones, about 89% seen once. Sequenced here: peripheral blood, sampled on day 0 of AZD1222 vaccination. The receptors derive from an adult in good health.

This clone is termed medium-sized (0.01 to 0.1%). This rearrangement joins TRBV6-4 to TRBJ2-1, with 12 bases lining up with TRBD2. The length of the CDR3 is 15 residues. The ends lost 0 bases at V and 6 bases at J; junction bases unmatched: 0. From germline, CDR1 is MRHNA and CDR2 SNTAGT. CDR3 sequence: CASSDSTSGSNEQFF. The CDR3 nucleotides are TGTGCCAGCAGTGACTCGACTAGCGGGAGCAATGAGCAGTTCTTC.

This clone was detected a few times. The CDR3 here is CASSRTGHGGYTF. The CDR3 DNA reads TGTGCCAGCAGTCGGACAGGGCACGGTGGCTACACCTTC. The chain recombines TRBV12-3 or TRBV12-4 with TRBJ1-2; 8 bases agree with TRBD1. The CDR3 has 13 residues. V was clipped by 5 bases and J by 7 bases; unmatched bases: 6.

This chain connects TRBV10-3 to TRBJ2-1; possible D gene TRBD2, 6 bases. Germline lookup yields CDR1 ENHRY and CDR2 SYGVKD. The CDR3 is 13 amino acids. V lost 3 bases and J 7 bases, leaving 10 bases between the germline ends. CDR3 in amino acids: CAISDGLANEQFF. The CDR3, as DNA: TGTGCCATCAGTGATGGGCTAGCGAATGAGCAGTTCTTC.

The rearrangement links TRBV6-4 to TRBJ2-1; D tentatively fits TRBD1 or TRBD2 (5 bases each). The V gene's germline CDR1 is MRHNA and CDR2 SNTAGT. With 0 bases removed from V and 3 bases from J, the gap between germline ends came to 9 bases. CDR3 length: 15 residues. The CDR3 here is CASSDSRGDYNEQFF. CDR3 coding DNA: TGTGCCAGCAGTGACTCGAGGGGTGACTACAATGAGCAGTTCTTC.

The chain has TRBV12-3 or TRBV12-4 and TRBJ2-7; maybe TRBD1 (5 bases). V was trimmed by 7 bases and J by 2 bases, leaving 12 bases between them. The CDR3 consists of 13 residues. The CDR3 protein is CASKAGIPYEQYF. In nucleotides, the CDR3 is TGTGCCAGCAAAGCAGGGATCCCCTACGAGCAGTACTTC.

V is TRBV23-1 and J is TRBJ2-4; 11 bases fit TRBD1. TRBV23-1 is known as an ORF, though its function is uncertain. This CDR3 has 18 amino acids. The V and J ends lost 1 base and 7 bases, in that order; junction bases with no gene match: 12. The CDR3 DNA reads TGCGCCAGCAGTCAATGCGTCAGGACAGGGGGCGAAGGGAACATTCAGTACTTC. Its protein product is CASSQCVRTGGEGNIQYF.

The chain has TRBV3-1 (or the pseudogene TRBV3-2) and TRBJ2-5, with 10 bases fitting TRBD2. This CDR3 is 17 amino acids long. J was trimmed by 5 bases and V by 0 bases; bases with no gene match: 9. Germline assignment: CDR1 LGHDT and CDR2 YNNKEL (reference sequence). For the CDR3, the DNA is TGTGCCAGCAGCCAAGATCTTAGCGGGGGGCCCCGGGAGACCCAGTACTTC. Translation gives CASSQDLSGGPRETQYF.

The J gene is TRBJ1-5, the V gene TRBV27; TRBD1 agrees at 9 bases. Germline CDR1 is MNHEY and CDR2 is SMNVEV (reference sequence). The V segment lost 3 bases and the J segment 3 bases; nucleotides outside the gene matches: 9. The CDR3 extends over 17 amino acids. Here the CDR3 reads CASSLVWTGAFNQPQHF. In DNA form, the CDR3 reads TGTGCCAGCAGTTTGGTTTGGACAGGGGCTTTCAATCAGCCCCAGCATTTT.

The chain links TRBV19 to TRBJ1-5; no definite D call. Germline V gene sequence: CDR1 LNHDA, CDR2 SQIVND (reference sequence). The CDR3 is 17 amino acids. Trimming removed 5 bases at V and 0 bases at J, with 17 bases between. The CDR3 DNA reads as TGTGCCAGTAGTTCCCAGAGGAAGGGATATAGCAATCAGCCCCAGCATTTT. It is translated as CASSSQRKGYSNQPQHF.

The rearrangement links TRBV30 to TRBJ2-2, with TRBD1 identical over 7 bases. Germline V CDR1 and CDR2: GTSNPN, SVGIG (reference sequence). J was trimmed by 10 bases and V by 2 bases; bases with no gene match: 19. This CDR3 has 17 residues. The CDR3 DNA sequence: TGTGCCTGGAGTTTGAAGACTTTCCTGGACAGGCCTGTGGAGCTGTTTTTT. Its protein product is CAWSLKTFLDRPVELFF.

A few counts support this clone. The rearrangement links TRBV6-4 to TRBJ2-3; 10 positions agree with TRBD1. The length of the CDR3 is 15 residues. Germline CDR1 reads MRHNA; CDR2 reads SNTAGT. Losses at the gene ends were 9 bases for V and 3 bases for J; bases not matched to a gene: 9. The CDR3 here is CASSKTGGGTDTQYF. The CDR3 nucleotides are TGTGCCAGTTCGAAGACAGGGGGCGGGACAGATACGCAGTATTTT.

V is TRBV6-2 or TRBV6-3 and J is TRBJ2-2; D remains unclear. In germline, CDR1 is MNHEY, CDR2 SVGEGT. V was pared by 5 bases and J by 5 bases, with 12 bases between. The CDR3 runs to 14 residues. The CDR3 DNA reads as TGTGCCAGCAGTCCGGGCCTTTTTACCGGGGAGCTGTTTTTT. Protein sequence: CASSPGLFTGELFF.